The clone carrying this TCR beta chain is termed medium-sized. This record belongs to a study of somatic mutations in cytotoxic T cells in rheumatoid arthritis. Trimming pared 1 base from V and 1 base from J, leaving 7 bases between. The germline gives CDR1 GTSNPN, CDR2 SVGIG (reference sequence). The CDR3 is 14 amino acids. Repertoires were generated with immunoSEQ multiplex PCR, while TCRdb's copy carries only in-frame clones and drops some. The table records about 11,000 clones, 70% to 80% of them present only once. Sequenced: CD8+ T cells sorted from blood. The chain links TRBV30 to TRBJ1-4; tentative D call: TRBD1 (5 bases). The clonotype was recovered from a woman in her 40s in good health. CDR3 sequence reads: CAWSDGGTNEKLFF. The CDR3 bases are TGTGCCTGGAGTGACGGGGGAACTAATGAAAAACTGTTTTTT.